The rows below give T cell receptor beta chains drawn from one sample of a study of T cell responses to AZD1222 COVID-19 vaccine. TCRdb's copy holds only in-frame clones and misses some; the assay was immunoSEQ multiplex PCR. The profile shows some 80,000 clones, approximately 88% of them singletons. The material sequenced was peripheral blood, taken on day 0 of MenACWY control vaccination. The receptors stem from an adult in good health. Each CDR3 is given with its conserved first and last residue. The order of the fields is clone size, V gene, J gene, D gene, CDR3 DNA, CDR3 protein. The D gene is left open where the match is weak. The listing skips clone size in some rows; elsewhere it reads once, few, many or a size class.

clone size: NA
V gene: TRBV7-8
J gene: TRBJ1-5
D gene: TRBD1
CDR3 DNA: TGTGCCAGCAGCTTAACCCATACAGGGGCTCATCAGCCCCAGCATTTT
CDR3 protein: CASSLTHTGAHQPQHF

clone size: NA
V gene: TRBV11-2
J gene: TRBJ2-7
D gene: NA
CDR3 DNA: TGTGCCAGCAGCCTGGATATAAGGGGTAGCTACGAGCAGTACTTC
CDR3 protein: CASSLDIRGSYEQYF

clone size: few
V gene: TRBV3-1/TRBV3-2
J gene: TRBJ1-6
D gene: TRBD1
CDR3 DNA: TGTGCCAGCAGCCAAAAGGTCGGGACAGGTAATTCACCCCTCCACTTT
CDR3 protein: CASSQKVGTGNSPLHF

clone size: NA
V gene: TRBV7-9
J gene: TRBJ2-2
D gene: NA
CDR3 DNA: TGTGCCAGCAGCTTAGATGCGAGGGGAACCGGGGAGCTGTTTTTT
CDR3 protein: CASSLDARGTGELFF

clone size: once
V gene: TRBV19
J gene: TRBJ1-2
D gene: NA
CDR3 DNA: TGTGCCAGTATCCCGGTTGGGCAATCTAACTATGGCTACACCTTC
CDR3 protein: CASIPVGQSNYGYTF

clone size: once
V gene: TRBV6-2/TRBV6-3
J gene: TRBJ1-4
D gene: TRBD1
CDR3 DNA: TGTGCCAGCAGTTACTCACCGGACAGGGGATGGAATGAAAAACTGTTTTTT
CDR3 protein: CASSYSPDRGWNEKLFF

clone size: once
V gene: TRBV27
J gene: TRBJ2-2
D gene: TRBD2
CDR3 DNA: TGTGCCAGCAGTCCCCGTATTAGCGGGGTCCACACCGGGGAGCTGTTTTTT
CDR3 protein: CASSPRISGVHTGELFF

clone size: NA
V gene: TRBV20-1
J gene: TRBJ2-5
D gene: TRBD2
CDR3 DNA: TGCAGTGCTACCACCGGGGGGGCCCAGTACTTC
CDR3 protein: CSATTGGAQYF

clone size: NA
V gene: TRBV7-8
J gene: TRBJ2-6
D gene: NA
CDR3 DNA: TGTGCCAGCAGCTTAAGGGCAGGGGTTTTGGCTGGGGCCAACGTCCTGACTTTC
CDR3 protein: CASSLRAGVLAGANVLTF

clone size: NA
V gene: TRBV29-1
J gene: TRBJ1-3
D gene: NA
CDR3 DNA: TGCAGCGTTGATTCAGGAAACGGAAACACCATATATTTT
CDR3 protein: CSVDSGNGNTIYF

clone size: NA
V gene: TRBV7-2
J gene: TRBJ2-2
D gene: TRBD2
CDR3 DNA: TGTGCCAGCAGCCCTCACAGCGGGGGGAGCACCGGGGAGCTGTTTTTT
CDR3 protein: CASSPHSGGSTGELFF

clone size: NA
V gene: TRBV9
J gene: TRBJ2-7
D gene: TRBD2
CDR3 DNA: TGTGCCAGCAGCGTAGGCGGGGGGCAGGGGTACGAGCAGTACTTC
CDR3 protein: CASSVGGGQGYEQYF

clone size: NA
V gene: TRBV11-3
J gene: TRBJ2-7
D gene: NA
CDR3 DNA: TGTGCCAGCAGCTCCTCCGAAGGACAGCGTTCCTACGAGCAGTACTTC
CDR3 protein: CASSSSEGQRSYEQYF

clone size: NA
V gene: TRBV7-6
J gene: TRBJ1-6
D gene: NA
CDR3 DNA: TGTGCCAGCAGCTTAGCCCCAAGACACAGCTATAATTCACCCCTCCACTTT
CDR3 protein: CASSLAPRHSYNSPLHF

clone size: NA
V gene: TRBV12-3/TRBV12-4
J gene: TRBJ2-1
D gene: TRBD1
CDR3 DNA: TGTGCCAGCAGGGGGACAGCCAAAAATGAGCAGTTCTTC
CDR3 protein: CASRGTAKNEQFF

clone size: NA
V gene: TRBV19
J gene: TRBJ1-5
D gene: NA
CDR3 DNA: TGTGCCAGTAGTATAGCTGTTCATAGCAATCAGCCCCAGCATTTT
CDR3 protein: CASSIAVHSNQPQHF

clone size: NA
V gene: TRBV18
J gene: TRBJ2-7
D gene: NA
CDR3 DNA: TGTGCCAGCTCACCACCGGGCCTTGAGCAGTACTTC
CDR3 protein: CASSPPGLEQYF

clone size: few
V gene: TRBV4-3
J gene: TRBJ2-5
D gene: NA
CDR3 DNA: TGCGCCAGCAGCCAAGAGGGATGGGAGACCCAGTACTTC
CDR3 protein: CASSQEGWETQYF

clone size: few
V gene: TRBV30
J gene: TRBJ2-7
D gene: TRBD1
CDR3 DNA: TGTGCCTGGAGGGGGACAGGGGAATACGAGCAGTACTTC
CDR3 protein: CAWRGTGEYEQYF

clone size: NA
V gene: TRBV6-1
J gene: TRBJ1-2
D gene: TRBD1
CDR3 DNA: TGTGCCAGCAACCCCACCGGGACAGCTAACTATGGCTACACCTTC
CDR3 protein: CASNPTGTANYGYTF

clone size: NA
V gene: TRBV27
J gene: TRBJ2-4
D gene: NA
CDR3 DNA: TGTGCCAGCAGTTCCCAAACCAAAAACATTCAGTACTTC
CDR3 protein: CASSSQTKNIQYF

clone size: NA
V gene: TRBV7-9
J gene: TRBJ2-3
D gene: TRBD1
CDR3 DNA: TGTGCCAGCAGCTCCTCAGGGGGAGATACGCAGTATTTT
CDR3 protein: CASSSSGGDTQYF

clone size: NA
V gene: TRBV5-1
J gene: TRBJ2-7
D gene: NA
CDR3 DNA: TGCGCCAGCAGTCCCACAGGGTGGAACGAGCAGTACTTC
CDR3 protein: CASSPTGWNEQYF

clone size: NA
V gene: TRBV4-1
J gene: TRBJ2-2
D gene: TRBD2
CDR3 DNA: TGCGCCAGCAGCCAAGGGGGACTAGCGGGGGTGGGCACCGGGGAGCTGTTTTTT
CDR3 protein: CASSQGGLAGVGTGELFF

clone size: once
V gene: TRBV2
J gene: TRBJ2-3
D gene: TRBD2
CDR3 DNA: TGTGCCAGCAGCATTACTAGCGGGGGGGCTCTGACAGATACGCAGTATTTT
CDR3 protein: CASSITSGGALTDTQYF

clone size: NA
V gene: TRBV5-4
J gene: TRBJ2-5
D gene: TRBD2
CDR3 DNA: TGTGCCAGCAGCCCCGGGAGGGGACAAGAGACCCAGTACTTC
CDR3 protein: CASSPGRGQETQYF

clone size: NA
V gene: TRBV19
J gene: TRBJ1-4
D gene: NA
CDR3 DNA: TGTGCCAGTAAATGGGGGCTCTCGCCAAAGGAAAAACTGTTTTTT
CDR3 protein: CASKWGLSPKEKLFF

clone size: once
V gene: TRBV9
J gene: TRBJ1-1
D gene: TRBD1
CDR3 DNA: TGTGCCAGCAGCGTAGTGGCCTCCAGGGGGTGGAACACTGAAGCTTTCTTT
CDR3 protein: CASSVVASRGWNTEAFF

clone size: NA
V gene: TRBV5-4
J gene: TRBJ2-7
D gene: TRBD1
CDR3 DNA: TGTGCCAGCAGCCTTGGAAGGGACAGTAGTTCCTACGAGCAGTACTTC
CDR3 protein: CASSLGRDSSSYEQYF